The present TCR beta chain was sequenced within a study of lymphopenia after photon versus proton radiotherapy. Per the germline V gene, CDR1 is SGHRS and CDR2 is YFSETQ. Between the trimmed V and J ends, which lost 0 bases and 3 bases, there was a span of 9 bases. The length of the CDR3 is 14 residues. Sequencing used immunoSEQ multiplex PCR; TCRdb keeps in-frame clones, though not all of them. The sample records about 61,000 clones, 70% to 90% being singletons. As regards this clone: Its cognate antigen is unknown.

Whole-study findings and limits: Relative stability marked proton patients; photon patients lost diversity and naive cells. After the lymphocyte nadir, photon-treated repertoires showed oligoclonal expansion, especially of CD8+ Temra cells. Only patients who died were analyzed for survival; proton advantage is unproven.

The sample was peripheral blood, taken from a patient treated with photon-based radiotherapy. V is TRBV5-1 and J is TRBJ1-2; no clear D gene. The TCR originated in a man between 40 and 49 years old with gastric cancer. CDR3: CASSLVAADYGYTF. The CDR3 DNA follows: TGCGCCAGCAGCTTGGTGGCGGCTGACTATGGCTACACCTTC.